A selection of T cell receptor beta chains follows, all from one sample in a study of blood T cells in healthy people across ages. TCRdb re-analysed the 5' RACE reads in MiXCR, keeping a single row per CDR3 protein. This sample has about 680,000 distinct CDR3 sequences, with about 52% found just once. The specimen sequenced was blood. These receptor sequences come from a woman aged 55-75 years in good health. The CDR3 runs from the conserved cysteine through the conserved F or W. Fields, in order: clone size, D gene, J gene, V gene, CDR3 protein, CDR3 DNA. A D gene is named only where the DNA matches it firmly. Size values are once, few and many counts, or a class for expanded clones, and some rows have none.

clone_size: .
d_call: .
j_call: TRBJ1-1
v_call: TRBV29-1
cdr3_aa: CSVVGRQVNTEAFF
cdr3_nt: TGCAGCGTTGTGGGGAGGCAGGTGAACACTGAAGCTTTCTTT

clone_size: .
d_call: TRBD2
j_call: TRBJ2-1
v_call: TRBV7-2
cdr3_aa: CASSPFHIAGGPNEQFF
cdr3_nt: TGTGCCAGCAGCCCATTCCATATAGCGGGAGGGCCAAATGAGCAGTTCTTC

clone_size: .
d_call: .
j_call: TRBJ2-5
v_call: TRBV6-5
cdr3_aa: CASSYDSVVGTQYF
cdr3_nt: TGTGCCAGCAGTTACGACTCTGTCGTTGGGACCCAGTACTTC

clone_size: .
d_call: TRBD1
j_call: TRBJ1-2
v_call: TRBV5-4
cdr3_aa: CASSSDRGQYGYTF
cdr3_nt: TGTGCCAGCAGCTCTGACAGGGGGCAGTACGGCTACACCTTC

clone_size: .
d_call: TRBD2
j_call: TRBJ2-1
v_call: TRBV27
cdr3_aa: CASRRLAGGNRDNEQFF
cdr3_nt: TGTGCCAGCCGGCGACTAGCGGGAGGAAATCGAGACAATGAGCAGTTCTTC

clone_size: many
d_call: .
j_call: TRBJ1-1
v_call: TRBV29-1
cdr3_aa: CSVESLVRNTEAFF
cdr3_nt: TGCAGCGTTGAATCACTCGTCCGGAACACTGAAGCTTTCTTT

clone_size: .
d_call: TRBD2
j_call: TRBJ2-7
v_call: TRBV20-1
cdr3_aa: CSASDDSGADEQYF
cdr3_nt: TGCAGTGCTAGTGATGATAGCGGGGCCGACGAGCAGTACTTC

clone_size: .
d_call: TRBD1
j_call: TRBJ1-5
v_call: TRBV7-9
cdr3_aa: CASSPFTGTGAGGQPQHF
cdr3_nt: TGTGCCAGCAGCCCCTTCACCGGGACAGGGGCTGGCGGTCAGCCCCAGCATTTT

clone_size: .
d_call: TRBD2
j_call: TRBJ2-7
v_call: TRBV2
cdr3_aa: CASSDWTSGSYEQYF
cdr3_nt: TGTGCCAGCAGTGACTGGACTAGCGGTTCCTACGAGCAGTACTTC

clone_size: few
d_call: TRBD1
j_call: TRBJ1-2
v_call: TRBV5-8
cdr3_aa: CASSGQGEGGYTF
cdr3_nt: TGTGCCAGCAGCGGGCAGGGGGAGGGCGGCTACACCTTC

clone_size: .
d_call: .
j_call: TRBJ1-6
v_call: TRBV9
cdr3_aa: CASTQSSSYNSPLHF
cdr3_nt: TGTGCCAGCACCCAGAGCAGCTCCTATAATTCACCCCTCCACTTT

clone_size: .
d_call: TRBD1
j_call: TRBJ2-2
v_call: TRBV9
cdr3_aa: CASSDTGVHTGELFF
cdr3_nt: TGTGCCAGCAGCGATACAGGGGTCCACACCGGGGAGCTGTTTTTT

clone_size: few
d_call: .
j_call: TRBJ2-3
v_call: TRBV7-6
cdr3_aa: CASSLMIGNADTQYF
cdr3_nt: TGTGCCAGCAGCTTAATGATCGGGAACGCAGATACGCAGTATTTT

clone_size: few
d_call: .
j_call: TRBJ2-5
v_call: TRBV2
cdr3_aa: CASSDRGTQYF
cdr3_nt: TGTGCCAGCAGTGACAGGGGTACCCAGTACTTC

clone_size: .
d_call: TRBD1
j_call: TRBJ1-2
v_call: TRBV2
cdr3_aa: CASSQRQGAEGYTF
cdr3_nt: TGTGCCAGCAGTCAACGACAGGGGGCAGAAGGCTACACCTTC

clone_size: .
d_call: .
j_call: TRBJ2-1
v_call: TRBV28
cdr3_aa: CASSGVSEQFF
cdr3_nt: TGTGCCAGCAGTGGGGTCAGCGAGCAGTTCTTC

clone_size: .
d_call: .
j_call: TRBJ2-5
v_call: TRBV13
cdr3_aa: CASSLGGKLGETQYF
cdr3_nt: TGTGCCAGCAGCTTAGGAGGCAAGTTGGGAGAGACCCAGTACTTC

clone_size: .
d_call: .
j_call: TRBJ2-7
v_call: TRBV27
cdr3_aa: CASSLYWSSYEQYF
cdr3_nt: TGTGCCAGCAGTTTATACTGGAGCTCCTACGAGCAGTACTTC

clone_size: few
d_call: .
j_call: TRBJ2-3
v_call: TRBV5-1
cdr3_aa: CASSLVSVATAYTTDTQYF
cdr3_nt: TGCGCCAGCAGCTTGGTCTCAGTCGCGACAGCTTATACCACAGATACGCAGTATTTT

clone_size: .
d_call: .
j_call: TRBJ2-3
v_call: TRBV20-1
cdr3_aa: CSARKGGYNTDAQYF
cdr3_nt: TGCAGTGCTAGGAAAGGAGGGTACAACACAGATGCGCAGTATTTT

clone_size: .
d_call: .
j_call: TRBJ2-3
v_call: TRBV6-2/TRBV6-3
cdr3_aa: CATNHGTGVGTQYF
cdr3_nt: TGTGCCACCAACCATGGGACTGGTGTGGGTACGCAGTATTTT

clone_size: few
d_call: .
j_call: TRBJ1-6
v_call: TRBV7-9
cdr3_aa: CASSPGSSPLHF
cdr3_nt: TGTGCCAGCAGCCCAGGGTCATCACCCCTCCACTTT

clone_size: .
d_call: TRBD2
j_call: TRBJ2-7
v_call: TRBV20-1
cdr3_aa: CSGATSGRTYEQYF
cdr3_nt: TGCAGTGGGGCCACTAGCGGGAGAACCTACGAGCAGTACTTC

clone_size: .
d_call: TRBD1
j_call: TRBJ1-1
v_call: TRBV20-1
cdr3_aa: CSARPIQQQGSDTEAFF
cdr3_nt: TGCAGTGCTAGACCTATTCAGCAACAGGGGAGCGACACTGAAGCTTTCTTT

clone_size: .
d_call: TRBD2
j_call: TRBJ2-7
v_call: TRBV7-2
cdr3_aa: CASSSLAGSNYNEQYF
cdr3_nt: TGTGCCAGCAGCTCCTTAGCGGGGTCTAACTACAATGAGCAGTACTTC

clone_size: .
d_call: TRBD2
j_call: TRBJ2-5
v_call: TRBV10-3
cdr3_aa: CAISETFATSGCPQETQYF
cdr3_nt: TGTGCCATCAGTGAGACCTTCGCGACTAGCGGGTGCCCCCAAGAGACCCAGTACTTC

clone_size: many
d_call: .
j_call: TRBJ2-6
v_call: TRBV5-1
cdr3_aa: CASSGTSRPGANVLTF
cdr3_nt: TGCGCCAGCAGCGGGACGAGTAGACCTGGGGCCAACGTCCTGACTTTC

clone_size: .
d_call: .
j_call: TRBJ2-5
v_call: TRBV10-3
cdr3_aa: CAISAPGGETQYF
cdr3_nt: TGTGCCATCAGTGCCCCAGGCGGAGAGACCCAGTACTTC

clone_size: .
d_call: .
j_call: TRBJ2-7
v_call: TRBV5-1
cdr3_aa: CASSKDRVSYEQYF
cdr3_nt: TGCGCCAGCAGCAAGGACAGAGTCTCCTACGAGCAGTACTTC

clone_size: .
d_call: .
j_call: TRBJ2-3
v_call: TRBV7-2
cdr3_aa: CAGSHGDTQYF
cdr3_nt: TGTGCCGGCAGCCATGGAGATACGCAGTATTTT

clone_size: many
d_call: TRBD2
j_call: TRBJ2-3
v_call: TRBV6-2/TRBV6-3
cdr3_aa: CATLAGGRNTQYF
cdr3_nt: TGTGCCACTCTAGCGGGAGGGCGTAATACGCAGTATTTT

clone_size: few
d_call: .
j_call: TRBJ1-5
v_call: TRBV10-3
cdr3_aa: CAISGVGSNQPQHF
cdr3_nt: TGTGCCATCAGTGGGGTGGGTAGCAATCAGCCCCAGCATTTT

clone_size: .
d_call: TRBD1
j_call: TRBJ1-1
v_call: TRBV4-2
cdr3_aa: CASSQWGTGNTEAFF
cdr3_nt: TGTGCCAGCAGCCAGTGGGGGACAGGGAACACTGAAGCTTTCTTT

clone_size: .
d_call: TRBD2
j_call: TRBJ2-6
v_call: TRBV7-9
cdr3_aa: CASCRSGGAVGANVLTF
cdr3_nt: TGTGCCAGCTGCCGGTCGGGGGGAGCGGTAGGGGCCAACGTCCTGACTTTC

clone_size: .
d_call: .
j_call: TRBJ1-5
v_call: TRBV6-5
cdr3_aa: CASSSGPPVGNQPQHF
cdr3_nt: TGTGCCAGCAGCTCCGGGCCGCCGGTGGGCAATCAGCCCCAGCATTTT

clone_size: once
d_call: TRBD2
j_call: TRBJ2-2
v_call: TRBV6-2/TRBV6-3
cdr3_aa: CASRPGTSGSFVGELFF
cdr3_nt: TGTGCCAGCAGACCCGGGACTAGCGGGAGTTTCGTCGGGGAGCTGTTTTTT

clone_size: .
d_call: .
j_call: TRBJ2-1
v_call: TRBV28
cdr3_aa: CASSFVRKQFF
cdr3_nt: TGTGCCAGCAGTTTTGTCCGGAAGCAGTTCTTC

clone_size: .
d_call: TRBD2
j_call: TRBJ2-7
v_call: TRBV6-2/TRBV6-3
cdr3_aa: CASSSSGRVLYEQYF
cdr3_nt: TGTGCCAGCAGTTCCAGCGGGAGGGTCCTCTACGAGCAGTACTTC

clone_size: once
d_call: .
j_call: TRBJ2-5
v_call: TRBV20-1
cdr3_aa: CSARDRRLGVNEQYF
cdr3_nt: TGCAGTGCTAGAGATCGAAGACTAGGCGTCAATGAGCAGTACTTC

clone_size: .
d_call: .
j_call: TRBJ2-1
v_call: TRBV11-2
cdr3_aa: CASSLDQYLAELRWQFF
cdr3_nt: TGTGCCAGCAGCTTAGATCAATACTTGGCAGAGCTAAGGTGGCAGTTCTTC

clone_size: .
d_call: TRBD2
j_call: TRBJ2-3
v_call: TRBV10-3
cdr3_aa: CAISDVSSGRQYF
cdr3_nt: TGTGCCATCAGTGATGTGTCTAGCGGGAGGCAGTATTTT

clone_size: few
d_call: .
j_call: TRBJ2-3
v_call: TRBV7-2
cdr3_aa: CASRSPTRDTDTQYF
cdr3_nt: TGTGCCAGCAGGTCCCCCACTAGGGACACAGATACGCAGTATTTT

clone_size: few
d_call: TRBD2
j_call: TRBJ2-7
v_call: TRBV5-1
cdr3_aa: CASRSGRSEQYF
cdr3_nt: TGCGCCAGCAGAAGCGGGAGGAGCGAGCAGTACTTC

clone_size: .
d_call: .
j_call: TRBJ2-7
v_call: TRBV2
cdr3_aa: CASSSNQRVAYEQYF
cdr3_nt: TGTGCCAGCAGTTCCAATCAGCGGGTGGCCTACGAGCAGTACTTC

clone_size: many
d_call: .
j_call: TRBJ2-7
v_call: TRBV7-2
cdr3_aa: CASSLDSSGTYEQYF
cdr3_nt: TGTGCCAGCAGCTTAGATTCCAGCGGAACCTACGAGCAGTACTTC

clone_size: .
d_call: .
j_call: TRBJ2-7
v_call: TRBV18
cdr3_aa: CASSPSLDSFNEQYF
cdr3_nt: TGTGCCAGCTCACCATCTTTGGACAGTTTCAACGAGCAGTACTTC

clone_size: many
d_call: TRBD2
j_call: TRBJ2-1
v_call: TRBV20-1
cdr3_aa: CSAPPGLGAYNEQFF
cdr3_nt: TGCAGTGCCCCCCCGGGACTAGGGGCCTACAATGAGCAGTTCTTC

clone_size: .
d_call: .
j_call: TRBJ2-5
v_call: TRBV4-2
cdr3_aa: CASSRKAEQETQYF
cdr3_nt: TGTGCCAGCAGCCGTAAAGCGGAACAAGAGACCCAGTACTTC

clone_size: few
d_call: .
j_call: TRBJ2-7
v_call: TRBV5-1
cdr3_aa: CASSSGVGRRGNNEQYF
cdr3_nt: TGCGCCAGCAGCTCAGGAGTAGGACGGAGGGGGAACAATGAGCAGTACTTC

clone_size: .
d_call: .
j_call: TRBJ1-2
v_call: TRBV30
cdr3_aa: CAYRWGEYYGYTF
cdr3_nt: TGTGCCTACCGATGGGGGGAGTACTATGGCTACACCTTC